The clone carrying this T cell receptor beta chain was observed a few times. Its target is not known. This record belongs to a study of vaccination and CD4 T cells after COVID-19. The study sequenced cultured CD4+ T cell DNA using the Oncomine TCR Beta short-read assay. TCRdb reanalysed the PCR reads using MiXCR and keeps one entry per CDR3 protein. The data hold about 9,000 distinct CDR3 sequences, with 50% to 60% observed a single time. Sample treatment: approximately nine-day PBMC culture with coronavirus spike peptide pools or control peptides (ViraFEST assay). Positive PCR tests dated from March to December 2020, predating US Alpha, Beta and Delta variants. The source of this sequence is a human donor who had recovered from COVID-19. Sequenced sample: CD4+ T cells from blood, cultured in vitro.

The CDR3 bases are TGTGCCAGCAGCCAACAGGGGAGAGGTTTACAGGGCTACACCTTC. Translating gives CASSQQGRGLQGYTF. This sequence joins TRBV7-2 and TRBJ1-2; TRBD1 agrees at 7 bases. Unmatched junction bases numbered 14, after V lost 5 bases and J lost 8 bases. Germline V CDR1 and CDR2: SGHTA, FQGNSA. The CDR3 has 15 residues.